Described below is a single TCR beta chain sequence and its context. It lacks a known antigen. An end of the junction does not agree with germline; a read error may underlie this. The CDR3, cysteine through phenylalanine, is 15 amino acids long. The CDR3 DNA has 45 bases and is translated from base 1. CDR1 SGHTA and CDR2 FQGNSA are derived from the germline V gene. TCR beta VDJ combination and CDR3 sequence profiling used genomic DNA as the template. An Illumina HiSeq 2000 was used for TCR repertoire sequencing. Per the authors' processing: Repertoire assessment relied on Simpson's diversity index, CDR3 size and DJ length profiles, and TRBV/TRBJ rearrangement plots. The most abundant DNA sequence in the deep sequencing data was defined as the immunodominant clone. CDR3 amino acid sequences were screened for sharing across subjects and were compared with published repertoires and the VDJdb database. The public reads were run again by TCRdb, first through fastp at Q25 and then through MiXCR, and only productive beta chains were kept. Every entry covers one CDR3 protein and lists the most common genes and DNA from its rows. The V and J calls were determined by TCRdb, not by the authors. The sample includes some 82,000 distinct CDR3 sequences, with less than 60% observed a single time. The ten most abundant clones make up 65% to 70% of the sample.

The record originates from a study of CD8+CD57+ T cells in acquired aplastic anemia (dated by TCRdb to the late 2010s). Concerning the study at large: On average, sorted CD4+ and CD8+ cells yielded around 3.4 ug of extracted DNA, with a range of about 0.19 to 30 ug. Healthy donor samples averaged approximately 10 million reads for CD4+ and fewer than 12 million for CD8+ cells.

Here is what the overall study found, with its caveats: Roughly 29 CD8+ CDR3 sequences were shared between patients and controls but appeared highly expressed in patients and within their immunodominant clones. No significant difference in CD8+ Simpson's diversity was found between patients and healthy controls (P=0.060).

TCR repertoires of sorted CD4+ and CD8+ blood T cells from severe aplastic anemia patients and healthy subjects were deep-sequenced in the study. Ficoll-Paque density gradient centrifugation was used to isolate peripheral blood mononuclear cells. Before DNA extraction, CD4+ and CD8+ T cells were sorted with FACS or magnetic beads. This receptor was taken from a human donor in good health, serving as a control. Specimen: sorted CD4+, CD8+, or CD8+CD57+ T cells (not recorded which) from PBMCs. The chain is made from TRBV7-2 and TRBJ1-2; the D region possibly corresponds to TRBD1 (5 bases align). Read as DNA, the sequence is TGCGCCAGCAGCTCGATGGGACGGAGCCTCTATGGCTACACCTTC. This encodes CASSSMGRSLYGYTF.